These 17 T cell receptor beta chains were all obtained from the same sample, sequenced in a study of blood T cell repertoires in COVID-19. Using immunoSEQ multiplex PCR, the repertoire was profiled, and TCRdb retains in-frame clones only, with some absent. The data hold about 310,000 clones, with about nine tenths observed a single time. Sequenced input: PBMCs or T cells enriched from blood (not recorded which). The receptors originated from a woman in her thirties or forties who had recovered from COVID-19.

CDR3 amino acids: CASSQAPIWGDTEAFF. The CDR3 DNA sequence: TGCGCCAGCAGCCAAGCCCCGATTTGGGGGGACACTGAAGCTTTCTTT. The gene calls are TRBV4-3 and TRBJ1-1; D is possibly TRBD1 (5 bases). V was cut by 1 base and J by 3 bases, with 15 bases left in between. Germline V gene data show CDR1 as LGHNA and CDR2 as YSLEER. CDR3 size: 16 residues.

This sequence joins TRBV6-5 and TRBJ2-5; TRBD1 might be the D (6 bases). Trimming removed 5 bases at V and 4 bases at J, with 14 bases between. This CDR3 has 14 residues. CDR1 and CDR2 (germline): MNHEY, SVGAGI. CDR3 protein: CASSSTGSGETQYF. Written as DNA, the CDR3 is TGTGCCAGCAGTAGCACAGGGAGTGGAGAGACCCAGTACTTC.

This sequence joins TRBV7-6 and TRBJ1-4; 12 positions match TRBD1. CDR3 size: 16 residues. Looked up from germline, CDR1 is SGHVS and CDR2 is FNYEAQ. The V gene end was trimmed by 5 bases and the J gene end by 8 bases; junction bases not matched to a gene: 9. CDR3 bases: TGTGCCAGCAGCCCTCCCCTCGGGACAGGGGGCGAAAAACTGTTTTTT. Translating it yields CASSPPLGTGGEKLFF.

The genes are TRBV7-9 and TRBJ2-1, with 12 bases identical to TRBD1. The CDR3 is made up of 14 amino acids. CDR1 and CDR2 (germline): SEHNR, FQNEAQ (reference sequence). Trimming took 5 bases from V and 12 from J; bases not matched to a gene: 8. Here the CDR3 DNA reads TGTGCCAGCAGCGGGGGACAGGGGGCGGTTCCGCAGTTCTTC. Its translation: CASSGGQGAVPQFF.

CDR3 sequence (DNA): TGCAGCGCCCTGGGAGGCAGGGCTTACAATGAGCAGTTCTTC. Translating it yields CSALGGRAYNEQFF. J is TRBJ2-1 and V is TRBV29-1; TRBD2 might be the D (6 bases). The CDR3 sequence is 14 residues long. Germline CDR1 is SQVTM and CDR2 is ANQGSEA. V lost 7 bases, J lost 4 bases, and 17 bases lay in between.

This chain links TRBV24-1 with TRBJ2-5, with D possibly TRBD2 on 6 matching bases. This CDR3 has 15 amino acids. CDR1 and CDR2 from the germline V gene are KGHDR and SFDVKD. V lost 3 bases, J lost 4 bases, and 14 bases lay in between. CDR3 amino acids: CATSDAGLGAETQYF. CDR3 nucleotides: TGTGCCACCAGTGATGCGGGACTCGGGGCAGAGACCCAGTACTTC.

This chain joins TRBV7-2 and TRBJ2-7, with 9 bases that match TRBD1. CDR3 size: 18 residues. Trimming cost V 1 base and J 2 bases; bases outside gene matches: 12. Per germline, CDR1 SGHTA and CDR2 FQGNSA. The CDR3, as DNA: TGTGCCAGCAGCTTAGACCGACAGGGGGATGGAGAAGCCTACGAGCAGTACTTC. Protein sequence: CASSLDRQGDGEAYEQYF.

V and J are TRBV27 and TRBJ1-1; no reliable D call. Germline assignment: CDR1 MNHEY and CDR2 SMNVEV (reference sequence). The V end was cut by 2 bases, the J end by 5 bases, with 9 bases between. CDR3 length equals 13 residues. The CDR3 protein is CASSLEAGTEAFF. CDR3 nucleotide sequence: TGTGCCAGCAGTTTAGAGGCGGGAACTGAAGCTTTCTTT.

The V call is TRBV18, the J call TRBJ2-7; D is possibly TRBD1 (5 bases). Germline V gives CDR1 KGHSH, CDR2 LQKENI. The CDR3 is 11 residues long. Trimming left V 5 bases short and J 5 bases short, with 7 bases between. In DNA, the CDR3 is TGTGCCAGCTCAACAGGTAACGAGCAGTACTTC. This gives the protein CASSTGNEQYF.

This chain uses TRBV4-3 with TRBJ1-5, with D perhaps TRBD1 (6 bases). V lost 0 bases to trimming and J lost 6 bases, with 12 bases between them. Germline loops: CDR1 LGHNA, CDR2 YSLEER. The CDR3 extends over 15 amino acids. CDR3 sequence reads: CASSQDPTGPQPQHF. The CDR3 coding sequence is TGCGCCAGCAGCCAAGATCCTACAGGGCCTCAGCCCCAGCATTTT.

The rearrangement joins TRBV3-1 (or the pseudogene TRBV3-2) to TRBJ2-2; D possibly corresponds to TRBD2 (6 bases). CDR3 length: 13 amino acids. The V gene's germline CDR1 is LGHDT and CDR2 YNNKEL (reference sequence). The V and J ends lost 5 bases and 5 bases respectively, with 9 bases between them. The CDR3 DNA reads as TGTGCCAGCAGCGGAGGGGTTACCGGGGAGCTGTTTTTT. Protein product: CASSGGVTGELFF.

The chain employs TRBV19 and TRBJ2-1, with 11 positions matching TRBD2. Germline V gene data show CDR1 as LNHDA and CDR2 as SQIVND (reference sequence). J was trimmed by 2 bases and V by 3 bases; bases with no gene match: 3. This CDR3 spans 16 amino acids. For the CDR3, the DNA is TGTGCCAGTAGTATGGGTAGCGGGGGGGCCTACAATGAGCAGTTCTTC. This codes for CASSMGSGGAYNEQFF.

CDR3 sequence: CASSQEYGLAGVLEQYF. CDR3 nucleotides: TGTGCCAGCAGCCAAGAGTATGGACTAGCGGGGGTTTTGGAGCAGTACTTC. The chain carries TRBV3-1 (or the pseudogene TRBV3-2) and TRBJ2-7; 13 bases align to TRBD2. CDR3 size: 17 residues. Per the germline V gene, CDR1 is LGHDT and CDR2 is YNNKEL (reference sequence). V lost 0 bases, J lost 7 bases, and 9 bases stayed unmatched.

V and J are TRBV28 and TRBJ1-1, with 8 bases identical to TRBD1. This CDR3 spans 12 amino acids. Losses at the gene ends were 10 bases for V and 3 bases for J; bases not matched to a gene: 4. Germline values: CDR1 MDHEN, CDR2 SYDVKM. CDR3 sequence reads: CATRTGYTEAFF. CDR3 sequence (DNA): TGTGCCACCAGGACAGGGTACACTGAAGCTTTCTTT.

The chain combines TRBV19 with TRBJ1-4; weak D call: TRBD1 (6 bases). V lost 3 bases and J lost 7, with 12 bases in between. CDR1 is LNHDA and CDR2 is SQIVND in the germline V gene (reference sequence). The CDR3 consists of 14 residues. The CDR3 bases are TGTGCCAGTAGTATTGACCCACAGGGTGAAAAACTGTTTTTT. Amino acid sequence: CASSIDPQGEKLFF.

The chain uses TRBV7-6 and TRBJ1-4, with D possibly TRBD1 on 5 matching bases. CDR1 is SGHVS and CDR2 is FNYEAQ in the germline V gene. The CDR3 has 15 residues. V was pared by 5 bases and J by 1 base, with 11 bases between. CDR3 protein: CASSPRGETNEKLFF. The CDR3 region has the DNA TGTGCCAGCAGCCCACGGGGGGAAACTAATGAAAAACTGTTTTTT.

The chain combines TRBV6-1 with TRBJ1-2, with 10 bases lining up with TRBD1. Trimming cost V 2 bases and J 0 bases; bases outside gene matches: 3. The V gene's germline CDR1 is MNHNS and CDR2 SASEGT. There are 16 residues in the CDR3. As DNA, the CDR3 is TGTGCCAGCAGTGAATCGGGACAGGGGCCTAACTATGGCTACACCTTC. Residues: CASSESGQGPNYGYTF.